This T cell receptor (beta chain) was recovered during a study of OX40 agonist ivuxolimab in advanced cancers. About the investigation overall: Ivuxolimab was a fully human IgG2 agonistic monoclonal antibody targeting the costimulatory receptor OX40 (CD134). The paper covers the monotherapy dose-escalation part of the phase I ivuxolimab trial, which included N ≈ 57 patients. The dose-escalation cohort was roughly 83% male with a mean age of roughly 62 years, ranging from roughly 23 to 79. Of the approximately 54 dose-escalation patients, hepatocellular carcinoma was present in roughly 19, melanoma in around 15, renal cell carcinoma in 9 and head and neck cancer in 9. Intravenous ivuxolimab was administered to patients every 2 weeks at six dose levels: 0.01, 0.1, 0.3, 1.5, 3 and 10 mg/kg. Partial responses occurred in three dose-escalation patients: two with cutaneous melanoma and one with hepatocellular carcinoma. The point of sequencing TCRbeta in the periphery was to test whether ivuxolimab changed TCR sequence diversity and drove clonal T-cell expansion. Prior anti-PD-1, anti-PD-L1 or anti-CTLA-4 therapy was permitted, and checkpoint inhibitors had been received by roughly 42% of dose-escalation patients. What the study reported, not specific to this receptor: At doses from 0.1 to 3.0 mg/kg, clonal expansion was seen in both CD4+ and CD8+ blood T cells between baseline and week 6. After ivuxolimab, more expanded clones were found on average in CD8+ T cells than in CD4+ T cells. In the 0.1-3.0 mg/kg groups, partial responders were among the patients with the lowest normalized peripheral clonal expansion, particularly in CD8+ T cells. The antigen specificity of the peripheral T cells that underwent clonal expansion was not determined. Low levels of normalized T-cell clonal expansion were also shown by some nonresponding patients.

As regards this clone: No antigen is known for it. No much larger clonotype is one base removed from it; base qualities were not supplied.

The CDR3 covers 12 residues, taking in both the cysteine and the phenylalanine. The DNA shown is the 36-base CDR3, in frame from base 1. V is cut by 6 bases and J by 3 bases, and the space between the germline ends is 8 bases. Via the germline V gene, CDR1 is MDHEN and CDR2 SYDVKM. To sequence the TCRbeta CDR3 region, genomic DNA was isolated from the sorted cells. TCRbeta CDR3 regions were sequenced using the immunoSEQ Assay. What TCRdb holds here is the immuneACCESS table cut down to in-frame rearrangements. Part of the clones is not present; checked against another copy, under half of the missing clones reflect an unresolved V gene, and the others are unexplained. In this sample the table shows 35,000 to 45,000 clones, about 85% of which occur a single time. The top ten constitute less than 3.5% of the sample. The trial excluded patients who had a history of autoimmune disease or who were on systemic immunosuppression. Peripheral blood for TCR sequencing was collected from all dose cohorts at baseline, on cycle 4 day 1, and on cycle 7 day 1. Samples came from an open-label, multicenter, first-in-human phase I dose-escalation trial of ivuxolimab. Adults with locally advanced or metastatic melanoma, renal cell carcinoma, hepatocellular carcinoma or head and neck squamous cell carcinoma were enrolled in the trial. Before TCR sequencing, CD4+ and CD8+ T cells were separately sorted from peripheral blood.

Rearrangement joined TRBV28 to TRBJ1-1, with the D segment identity uncertain. The specimen was CD4+ or CD8+ T cells sorted from blood, collected in a trial of the OX40 agonist ivuxolimab. This sequence was found in an adult with an advanced solid tumor such as melanoma, head and neck, liver or kidney cancer. The CDR3 loop reads CASSGVYTEAFF. The base sequence is TGTGCCAGCAGCGGGGTATACACTGAAGCTTTCTTT.